This entry lists 5 T cell receptor beta chains sequenced from one sample in a study of blood T cell repertoires in COVID-19. The assay was immunoSEQ multiplex PCR, and TCRdb's table has in-frame clones only and misses some. Found here are around 180,000 clones, approximately 85% of them singletons; the top ten hold roughly 9.2%. What was sequenced was peripheral blood. Receptors originate from a woman of 80 years or more with acute or convalescent COVID-19.

J is TRBJ1-6 and V is TRBV10-3; D unclear. CDR3 size: 13 residues. Between the trimmed V and J ends, which lost 2 bases and 9 bases, there was a span of 8 bases. Germline assignment: CDR1 ENHRY and CDR2 SYGVKD. The CDR3 coding sequence is TGTGCCATCAGTGAGGCGCGGCTTTCACCCCTCCACTTT. Its translation: CAISEARLSPLHF.

This clone came up a few times. The genes are TRBV7-9 and TRBJ2-2, with 8 positions matching TRBD2. CDR1 and CDR2 from the germline V gene are SEHNR and FQNEAQ (reference sequence). V shed 1 base and J 5 bases; nucleotides not matched to a gene: 6. There are 16 residues in the CDR3. The CDR3: CASSLVSSGSTGELFF. The CDR3, as DNA: TGTGCCAGCAGCTTAGTATCCAGCGGGAGTACCGGGGAGCTGTTTTTT. Full variable domain (missing parts from reference TRBV7-9 and TRBJ2-2): DTGVSQNPRHKITKRGQNVTFRCDPISEHNRLYWYRQTLGQGPEFLTYFQNEAQLEKSRLLSDRFSAERPKGSFSTLEIQRTEQGDSAMYLCASSLVSSGSTGELFFGEGSRLTVL.

The chain uses TRBV7-8 and TRBJ2-3; a weak D match, TRBD2 (6 bases). Germline V gene sequence: CDR1 SGHVS, CDR2 FQNEAQ. The CDR3 length is 18 residues. V gave up 5 bases and J gave up 0 bases, with 21 bases separating them. This CDR3 is CASSPRVASATSTDTQYF. As DNA, the CDR3 is TGTGCCAGCAGCCCCAGGGTGGCTAGCGCTACTAGCACAGATACGCAGTATTTT.

This chain connects TRBV2 to TRBJ1-6; D possibly corresponds to TRBD1 (6 bases). The CDR3 spans 13 residues. Per germline, CDR1 SNHLY and CDR2 FYNNEI. The germline V and J ends were trimmed by 7 bases and 9 bases, with 13 bases remaining between them. CDR3: CASTDSLPSPLHF. CDR3 coding DNA: TGTGCCAGCACGGACAGCCTTCCTTCACCCCTCCACTTT.

The rearrangement joins TRBV9 to TRBJ1-4, with TRBD1 identical over 9 bases. V trimming: 0 bases; J trimming: 5 bases; junction bases outside the gene matches: 2. The germline CDR1 and CDR2 sequences are SGDLS and YYNGEE. CDR3 size: 15 residues. The CDR3: CASSVGGTGNEKLFF. The CDR3 DNA reads as TGTGCCAGCAGCGTAGGAGGGACAGGGAATGAAAAACTGTTTTTT.